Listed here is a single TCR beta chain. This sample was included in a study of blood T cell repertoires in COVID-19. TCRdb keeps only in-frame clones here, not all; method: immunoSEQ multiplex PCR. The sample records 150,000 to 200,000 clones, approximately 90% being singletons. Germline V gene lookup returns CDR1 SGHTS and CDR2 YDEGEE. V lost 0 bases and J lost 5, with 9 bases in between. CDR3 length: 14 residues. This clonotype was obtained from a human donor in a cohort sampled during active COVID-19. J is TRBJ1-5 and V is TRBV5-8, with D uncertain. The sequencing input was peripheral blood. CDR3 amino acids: CASSLAPGDQPQHF. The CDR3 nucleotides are TGTGCCAGCAGCTTGGCCCCGGGAGATCAGCCCCAGCATTTT. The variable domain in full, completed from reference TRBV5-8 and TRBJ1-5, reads EAGVTQSPTHLIKTRGQQATLRCSPISGHTSVYWYQQALGLGLQFLLWYDEGEERNRGNFPPRFSGRQFPNYSSELNVNALELEDSALYLCASSLAPGDQPQHFGDGTRLSIL.